This TCR beta chain came from a study of cytomegalovirus exposure and HLA in healthy donors. A note on this clone: The antigen remains undetermined.

PCR used 60 Vbeta primers and 13 Jbeta primers. Generated by immunoSEQ multiplex PCR, the TCRdb table keeps only in-frame clones and is missing some. The repertoire holds just over 150,000 clones, with about 80% as singletons. General study findings and limits: Within an earlier analysis, most TCR beta V segments proved productive either about 87% or about 30% of the time.

V gave up 3 bases and J gave up 1 base; unmatched junction bases: 1. The CDR3 contains 14 residues. The V gene's germline CDR1 is SGHAT and CDR2 FQNNGV. V is TRBV11-2 and J is TRBJ2-7, with TRBD1 identical over 9 bases. This TCR was sampled from a woman in her forties or fifties in good health and CMV-seropositive. Material: PBMCs. The CDR3 spells CASSFGTGSYEQYF. In DNA, the CDR3 is TGTGCCAGCAGCTTCGGGACAGGGTCCTACGAGCAGTACTTC.